This TCR beta chain is drawn from a study of blood T cell repertoires in COVID-19 (dated by TCRdb to 2018 to 2020). Regarding the study in general: Collaborator samples came from the United States, Italy and Spain and covered acute and convalescent phases of COVID-19. Nearly every sample came with metadata listing a de-identified subject ID, COVID-19 status, age in years and sex. The prospective study material was composed of cDNA or gDNA derived from T cells, B-cell-depleted T cells, or PBMCs. The repertoires were made available in a free public database intended to serve as a resource for research on the immune response to SARS-CoV-2. Deeply sampled blood TCRbeta repertoires from subjects exposed to, actively infected with, or recovered from COVID-19 were included in the dataset. Where available, HLA class I and class II types were obtained from metadata supplied by the sample provider rather than from assay-based typing. Samples were obtained from the ongoing ImmuneRACE study (first 160 participants) and from over 1,000 subjects provided by 6 global collaborators. General findings and caveats noted by the study authors: The amount of clinical and demographic metadata varied by source and participant and was provided uncurated.

Concerning this clone itself: No antigen is known for it. No qualities accompany the bases; no much larger clone lies one base away.

The immunoSEQ Assay, a bias-controlled multiplex PCR, was used to amplify TCRbeta CDR3 regions from genomic DNA. The study's processing was this. The number of nucleated cells in each sample was estimated from the amplification of reference gene primers within the assay. Sequence reads were collapsed and filtered to measure the absolute abundance of every unique TCRbeta CDR3 rearrangement. Productive Simpson clonality was computed per sample as the square root of Simpson's diversity index over productive rearrangements. TCRdb stores this immuneACCESS table with in-frame sequences only. Part of the clones is absent; in the studies checked, under half of the shortfall reflects unresolved V genes, and no reason is known for the rest. D and trimming were read from the DNA, whereas the V and J calls and clone size are those reported in that table. In this sample the table shows under 350,000 clones, roughly 90% of which occur a single time. More than 1.5% of the sample is held by the ten biggest clonotypes.

The CDR3 runs 17 amino acids, cysteine and phenylalanine included. Of all the DNA, just the CDR3 is kept, 51 bases in frame from base 1. In the prospective study, participants were about 18 to 100 years old, resided in 24 geographic areas of the United States, and were enrolled through a virtual design. To assign participants to cohorts, the prospective study relied on clinical history that participants themselves reported in a screening survey and a study questionnaire. For ImmuneRACE Cohort 3, a participant was defined as recovered based on two consecutive negative NP/OP PCR tests, clearance by a healthcare professional, or resolution of symptoms. Each participant in the prospective study had whole blood, serum and a nasopharyngeal or oropharyngeal swab collected by mobile phlebotomists. Over a roughly two-month period, participants in the prospective study had the option of providing additional blood draws and questionnaires. Prospective study blood samples were shipped either frozen or at room temperature before DNA extraction.

This TCR was recovered from a woman aged 60-75 years who had recovered from COVID-19. Sequenced input: PBMCs or T cells enriched from blood (not recorded which). This receptor chain uses TRBV21-1 and TRBJ1-2. TRBV21-1 is described as a pseudogene. The DNA sequence is TGTGCCAGCAGCAAAGCGCTAGGACGGGATTCTAACTATGGCTACACCTTC. This encodes CASSKALGRDSNYGYTF.